The 26 T cell receptor beta chains reported below all come from one sample, sequenced in a study of blood T cell repertoires in COVID-19. TCRdb's table, derived via immunoSEQ multiplex PCR, lists solely in-frame clones and lacks some. The table shows 55,000 to 85,000 clones, with approximately 77% occurring only once. The sample consisted of peripheral blood. Every receptor here comes from a woman between 65 and 79 years old with acute or convalescent COVID-19.

J is TRBJ2-5 and V is TRBV2, with D perhaps matching TRBD1 (5 bases). This CDR3 region has 14 residues. Trimming left V 7 bases short and J 0 bases short, with 12 bases between. Germline V gene sequence: CDR1 SNHLY, CDR2 FYNNEI. The CDR3: CASKIHRNQETQYF. The CDR3 coding sequence is TGTGCCAGCAAGATACACAGGAACCAAGAGACCCAGTACTTC.

The V and J genes are TRBV6-5 and TRBJ2-7; D remains unclear. The V end was cut by 0 bases, the J end by 6 bases, with 6 bases between. The CDR3 runs to 12 residues. Germline CDR1 reads MNHEY; CDR2 reads SVGAGI. The DNA for the CDR3 is TGTGCCAGCAGTTACTCGCCACTCGAGCAGTACTTC. Translation: CASSYSPLEQYF.

The chain uses TRBV7-6 and TRBJ1-1; D possibly corresponds to TRBD1 (5 bases). There are 15 residues in the CDR3. Germline values: CDR1 SGHVS, CDR2 FNYEAQ. With 5 bases removed from V and 1 base from J, the gap between germline ends came to 14 bases. As DNA, the CDR3 is TGTGCCAGCAGCGTCTCGATGACAGCGAACACTGAAGCTTTCTTT. This sequence encodes CASSVSMTANTEAFF.

This clone was seen just once. This rearrangement joins TRBV7-2 to TRBJ2-5; 8 bases fit TRBD2. CDR3 length: 16 residues. V was clipped by 4 bases and J by 5 bases; unmatched bases: 12. Germline lookup yields CDR1 SGHTA and CDR2 FQGNSA. CDR3 loop: CASSSRLASSRETQYF. The CDR3 DNA reads as TGTGCCAGCAGCTCCCGACTAGCGTCGAGTCGGGAGACCCAGTACTTC.

V usage is TRBV6-5 and J usage is TRBJ1-2; 8 bases map to TRBD1. V trimming: 2 bases; J trimming: 8 bases; junction bases outside the gene matches: 7. Germline assignment: CDR1 MNHEY and CDR2 SVGAGI. The CDR3 totals 14 residues. CDR3 bases: TGTGCCAGCAGTTACGAACCGGGACAGGACGGCTACACCTTC. Its translation is CASSYEPGQDGYTF.

This rearrangement joins TRBV3-1 (or the pseudogene TRBV3-2) to TRBJ2-1; the match to TRBD1 covers 7 bases. V shed 4 bases and J 3 bases; nucleotides not matched to a gene: 3. This CDR3 comprises 14 residues. CDR1 LGHDT and CDR2 YNNKEL come from the germline V gene (reference sequence). The CDR3 DNA reads TGTGCCAGCAGCCCCACAGGGGACTACAATGAGCAGTTCTTC. Translated: CASSPTGDYNEQFF.

The chain has TRBV7-8 and TRBJ1-6; no firm D call. The CDR3 consists of 17 residues. V shed 4 bases and J shed 0 bases, with 13 bases lying between them. Germline-derived CDR1 and CDR2 are SGHVS and FQNEAQ. The CDR3 region is CASSSYRFSSYNSPLHF. In DNA form, the CDR3 reads TGTGCCAGCAGCTCCTACCGATTTAGCTCCTATAATTCACCCCTCCACTTT.

The chain carries TRBV7-2 and TRBJ2-7, with D possibly TRBD2 on 6 matching bases. From germline, CDR1 is SGHTA and CDR2 FQGNSA. This CDR3 contains 14 residues. V was shortened by 1 base and J by 4 bases, with 11 bases between the two germline ends. The CDR3 reads CASSLEGLNYEQYF. In nucleotides, the CDR3 is TGTGCCAGCAGCTTAGAGGGACTTAATTACGAGCAGTACTTC.

The chain uses TRBV2 and TRBJ1-6; D unclear. Germline CDR1 is SNHLY and CDR2 is FYNNEI. The CDR3 is made up of 13 amino acids. V lost 1 base to trimming and J lost 10 bases, with 8 bases between them. The CDR3 loop reads CASSEERESPLHF. CDR3 nucleotide sequence: TGTGCCAGCAGTGAAGAGAGGGAATCACCCCTCCACTTT.

The chain joins TRBV7-6 to TRBJ2-2, with 7 bases lining up with TRBD1. Germline V lookup: CDR1 SGHVS, CDR2 FNYEAQ. Germline trimming cut 2 bases from V and 7 bases from J; bases unmatched to any gene: 13. The CDR3 sequence is 17 residues long. This CDR3 reads CASSLTLGQVAFGELFF. DNA of the CDR3: TGTGCCAGCAGCTTAACCCTAGGACAGGTAGCGTTCGGGGAGCTGTTTTTT.

This chain connects TRBV12-3 or TRBV12-4 to TRBJ2-2; D not resolved. This CDR3 is built from 13 residues. Trimming left V 3 bases short and J 7 bases short, with 9 bases between. The CDR3 nucleotides read TGTGCCAGCAGTTTCGGTGTGATCGGGGAGCTGTTTTTT. Protein sequence: CASSFGVIGELFF.

This chain joins TRBV10-3 and TRBJ1-1; 8 nucleotides agree with TRBD1. CDR1 is ENHRY and CDR2 is SYGVKD in the germline V gene. The length of the CDR3 is 15 residues. V lost 7 bases to trimming and J lost 0 bases; unmatched junction nucleotides: 7. The DNA of the CDR3 is TGTGCCATCACCATGACAGGGGAGTTGAACACTGAAGCTTTCTTT. Translation: CAITMTGELNTEAFF.

The chain recombines TRBV9 with TRBJ1-4, with D uncertain. This CDR3 has 16 residues. V was pared by 0 bases and J by 7 bases, with 16 bases between. Germline CDR1 reads SGDLS; CDR2 reads YYNGEE. The CDR3 reads CASSVVVVGSGEKLFF. CDR3 bases: TGTGCCAGCAGCGTAGTTGTGGTAGGGAGCGGTGAAAAACTGTTTTTT.

The chain carries TRBV28 and TRBJ2-7; D is undetermined. CDR3 length: 12 residues. Germline V gene lookup returns CDR1 MDHEN and CDR2 SYDVKM. Trimming cost V 5 bases and J 3 bases, with 8 bases left between them. Here the CDR3 DNA reads TGTGCCAGCAGTAGTCCTAGCTACGAGCAGTACTTC. It encodes CASSSPSYEQYF.

The chain carries TRBV6-5 and TRBJ1-1; the D is unclear. V dropped 6 bases and J dropped 1 base, with 9 bases sitting between them. The CDR3 has 13 amino acids. The germline CDR1 and CDR2 sequences are MNHEY and SVGAGI. CDR3 nucleotides: TGTGCCAGCAGGAGGGCTGGGAACACTGAAGCTTTCTTT. Residues: CASRRAGNTEAFF.

The chain couples TRBV30 to TRBJ2-3; 8 bases map to TRBD1. Trimming cost V 2 bases and J 3 bases; bases outside gene matches: 7. The CDR3 runs to 15 residues. From germline, CDR1 is GTSNPN and CDR2 SVGIG (reference sequence). CDR3 in amino acids: CAWSTQGAGTDTQYF. The CDR3 bases are TGTGCCTGGAGTACCCAGGGGGCCGGGACAGATACGCAGTATTTT.

This chain connects TRBV7-2 to TRBJ1-1; D remains unclear. Germline assignment: CDR1 SGHTA and CDR2 FQGNSA. The CDR3 has 14 amino acids. V gave up 1 base and J gave up 3 bases, with 9 bases separating them. The CDR3 loop is CASSLVGRDTEAFF. CDR3 sequence (DNA): TGTGCCAGCAGCTTAGTGGGGAGGGACACTGAAGCTTTCTTT.

Remarks on this clone: Distinct nucleotide sequences in the sample also encode this CDR3. The genes are TRBV19 and TRBJ2-3, with a weak D call TRBD2 (6 bases). Germline assignment: CDR1 LNHDA and CDR2 SQIVND (reference sequence). V gave up 3 bases and J gave up 3 bases, with 7 bases separating them. The CDR3 runs to 13 residues. The CDR3 bases are TGTGCCAGTAGTATGAGCGGGACAGATACGCAGTATTTT. Translated, it gives CASSMSGTDTQYF.

The rearrangement uses TRBV6-5 and TRBJ1-2; D is perhaps TRBD1 (5 bases). CDR1 and CDR2 (germline): MNHEY, SVGAGI. This CDR3 is 13 amino acids long. V dropped 3 bases and J dropped 6 bases, with 11 bases sitting between them. The CDR3 sequence is CASSYWGDDGYTF. The CDR3 DNA is TGTGCCAGCAGTTATTGGGGCGATGATGGCTACACCTTC.

The J gene is TRBJ1-2, the V gene TRBV10-3; 9 bases are shared with TRBD1. The CDR3 is made up of 13 amino acids. V shed 10 bases and J 6 bases; nucleotides not matched to a gene: 9. CDR1 and CDR2 from the germline V gene are ENHRY and SYGVKD. CDR3 nucleotide sequence: TGTGCCACGAATCCGGGACAGGGCGATGGCTACACCTTC. Residues: CATNPGQGDGYTF.

CDR3 bases: TGTGCCAGTAGTAGAGCGAGAGGAGGGGTAGATACGCAGTATTTT. Its translation: CASSRARGGVDTQYF. The J gene is TRBJ2-3, the V gene TRBV19, with TRBD2 as a possible D gene (6 bases). The CDR3 is 15 residues long. CDR1 and CDR2 (germline): LNHDA, SQIVND (reference sequence). V was trimmed by 4 bases and J by 5 bases, leaving 16 bases between them. The whole variable domain, remainder taken from reference TRBV19 and TRBJ2-3, is DGGITQSPKYLFRKEGQNVTLSCEQNLNHDAMYWYRQDPGQGLRLIYYSQIVNDFQKGDIAEGYSVSREKKESFPLTVTSAQKNPTAFYLCASSRARGGVDTQYFGPGTRLTVL.

The chain links TRBV6-5 to TRBJ1-4, with TRBD1 matching 7 bases. CDR1 and CDR2 from the germline V gene are MNHEY and SVGAGI. The CDR3 has 14 amino acids. With 6 bases clipped from V and 3 bases from J, the junction kept 4 bases outside the gene matches. This CDR3 reads CASRSGTANEKLFF. The CDR3, as DNA: TGTGCCAGCAGGTCCGGGACAGCTAATGAAAAACTGTTTTTT.

The chain is built from TRBV7-6 and TRBJ2-7, with a tentative D call TRBD1 (6 bases). Per the germline V gene, CDR1 is SGHVS and CDR2 is FNYEAQ. The CDR3 spans 14 residues. The V gene lost 1 base and the J gene lost 2 bases, with 9 bases spanning the gap. The CDR3 reads CASSLEQGAYEQYF. Here the CDR3 DNA reads TGTGCCAGCAGCTTAGAACAGGGAGCCTACGAGCAGTACTTC.

The V and J genes are TRBV5-1 and TRBJ1-1; 7 bases are shared with TRBD1. Trimming took 4 bases from V and 4 from J; bases not matched to a gene: 7. The CDR3 is 14 amino acids. Germline V gene lookup returns CDR1 SGHRS and CDR2 YFSETQ. This chain's CDR3 is CASSAGQDGTEAFF. As DNA, the CDR3 is TGCGCCAGCAGCGCTGGACAGGACGGCACTGAAGCTTTCTTT.

The rearrangement uses TRBV7-2 and TRBJ1-4; D remains ambiguous. This CDR3 has 13 amino acids. V dropped 3 bases and J dropped 4 bases, with 6 bases sitting between them. The V gene's germline CDR1 is SGHTA and CDR2 FQGNSA. CDR3 sequence reads: CASSLTFNEKLFF. The CDR3 DNA is TGTGCCAGCAGCTTGACATTTAATGAAAAACTGTTTTTT.

The chain uses TRBV5-6 and TRBJ2-5, with 10 bases aligning to TRBD2. Germline assignment: CDR1 SGHDT and CDR2 YYEEEE. This CDR3 region has 15 residues. Trimming at V came to 2 bases and at J to 5 bases, leaving 6 bases not matched to a gene. The CDR3: CASSFLAGVLETQYF. The CDR3 bases are TGTGCCAGCAGCTTCCTAGCGGGAGTCTTGGAGACCCAGTACTTC.